One and the same sample provided the 13 T cell receptor beta chains below, sequenced in a study of T cells in Graves' hyperthyroidism and ophthalmopathy. Amplified TCR beta CDR3 regions derived from RNA transcripts. The HTBI set primed first-round TCR CDR3 RT-PCR. MiXCR, applied by TCRdb to the multiplex PCR reads, yields one record per CDR3 protein. The sample has approximately 380,000 distinct CDR3 sequences; about 19% are singletons. Sample: blood. These receptors all stem from a woman aged 18-29 years with Graves' hyperthyroidism.

This clonotype came up a few times. The chain recombines TRBV6-1 with TRBJ2-4; 8 bases fit TRBD1. The trim removed 6 bases at V and 7 bases at J, leaving 11 bases unmatched. This CDR3 spans 15 amino acids. Germline V gene lookup returns CDR1 MNHNS and CDR2 SASEGT. The CDR3 here is CASSPIGQGLNIQYF. The CDR3 DNA reads as TGTGCCAGCAGCCCAATTGGACAGGGTCTGAACATTCAGTACTTC.

J is TRBJ2-5 and V is TRBV14, with D tentatively TRBD1 or TRBD2 (5 bases each). This CDR3 comprises 18 residues. Trimming pared 3 bases from V and 7 bases from J, leaving 27 bases between. Germline V gene data show CDR1 as SGHDN and CDR2 as FVKESK. This CDR3 reads CASSHGSILSPGTWTQYF. CDR3 nucleotide sequence: TGTGCCAGCAGCCATGGAAGCATTCTGAGTCCGGGGACGTGGACCCAGTACTTC.

With respect to this clonotype: With a much larger clone just one base away, this may be a read error. The chain carries TRBV9 and TRBJ2-7; D tentatively reads TRBD1 or TRBD2 (5 bases each). The germline V and J ends were trimmed by 3 bases and 6 bases, with 19 bases remaining between them. CDR3 length: 15 residues. Germline assignment: CDR1 SGDLS and CDR2 YYNGEE. CDR3 nucleotides: TGTGCCAGCAGCGCCCGAGGGAGCAGGGAGAGCGAGCAGTACTTC. Encoded protein: CASSARGSRESEQYF.

There are many counts of this clonotype. The chain recombines TRBV20-1 with TRBJ2-5; 7 bases are shared with TRBD2. The CDR3 extends over 14 amino acids. With V trimmed by 3 bases and J by 5 bases, 9 bases remained unmatched. Germline V gene data show CDR1 as DFQATT and CDR2 as SNEGSKA (reference sequence). The CDR3 bases are TGCAGTGCTAGTTCTTTTATAGCGGGTGAGACCCAGTACTTC. This encodes CSASSFIAGETQYF.

In its sample, this clonotype was seen many times. V and J are TRBV4-2 and TRBJ2-7; D is possibly TRBD2 (7 bases). V was shortened by 4 bases and J by 5 bases, with 15 bases between the two germline ends. The V gene's germline CDR1 is LGHNA and CDR2 YNFKEQ. The CDR3 is made up of 14 amino acids. The CDR3 loop is CASSLRGAGNEQYF. The CDR3 DNA reads TGTGCCAGCAGCCTCCGGGGGGCCGGTAACGAGCAGTACTTC.

This clonotype was observed many times. The chain uses TRBV7-2 and TRBJ2-7; possibly TRBD2 for D (5 bases). The V end was cut by 1 base, the J end by 6 bases, with 13 bases between. Germline V gives CDR1 SGHTA, CDR2 FQGNSA. This CDR3 contains 14 residues. The DNA for the CDR3 is TGTGCCAGCAGCTTAGTTACTAGTTACAGCGAGCAGTACTTC. Protein product: CASSLVTSYSEQYF.

In this sample, this clonotype turned up many times. The chain employs TRBV29-1 and TRBJ1-1; no clear D. The germline V and J ends were trimmed by 5 bases and 0 bases, with 10 bases remaining between them. The CDR3 covers 13 residues. Per germline, CDR1 SQVTM and CDR2 ANQGSEA. CDR3: CSVTRQLNTEAFF. The DNA for the CDR3 is TGCAGCGTTACCAGGCAACTGAACACTGAAGCTTTCTTT.

This clonotype came up many times. The V call is TRBV6-4, the J call TRBJ1-3; 9 bases are shared with TRBD1. With 2 bases clipped from V and 0 bases from J, the junction kept 2 bases outside the gene matches. The V gene's germline CDR1 is MRHNA and CDR2 SNTAGT. The CDR3 runs 16 residues. CDR3 sequence (DNA): TGTGCCAGCAGTGACCCGACAGGGGGCTCTGGAAACACCATATATTTT. Protein: CASSDPTGGSGNTIYF.

The chain recombines TRBV6-1 with TRBJ2-7; 8 bases are shared with TRBD1. The CDR3 runs 16 residues. From germline, CDR1 is MNHNS and CDR2 SASEGT. With 5 bases clipped from V and 4 bases from J, the junction kept 13 bases outside the gene matches. The chain's CDR3 is CASSRTGTGYRYEQYF. The CDR3, as DNA: TGTGCCAGCAGTCGGACAGGGACGGGTTATAGGTACGAGCAGTACTTC.

This clonotype has a count of ten or more. The V call is TRBV12-3 or TRBV12-4, the J call TRBJ1-5; D ambiguous. Trimming took off 6 bases at V and 5 bases at J, with 8 bases between the two ends. The CDR3 is 12 residues long. The CDR3 region is CASRRQDQPQHF. CDR3 coding DNA: TGTGCCAGCAGACGACAAGATCAGCCCCAGCATTTT.

There are many counts of this clonotype. The V gene is TRBV11-2, the J gene TRBJ1-2; D gene uncertain. The length of the CDR3 is 15 residues. Trimming took off 0 bases at V and 2 bases at J, with 10 bases between the two ends. Germline-derived CDR1 and CDR2 are SGHAT and FQNNGV. In nucleotides, the CDR3 is TGTGCCAGCAGCTTAGACAGATTGGCCAACTATGGCTACACCTTC. This gives the protein CASSLDRLANYGYTF.

The J gene is TRBJ2-7, the V gene TRBV27; D assignment may be TRBD1 or TRBD2 (5 bases each). V was shortened by 3 bases and J by 3 bases, with 9 bases between the two germline ends. CDR3 size: 13 residues. Germline V lookup: CDR1 MNHEY, CDR2 SMNVEV (reference sequence). For the CDR3, the DNA is TGTGCCAGCAGTTTGTCGGGACGCTACGAGCAGTACTTC. Its translation is CASSLSGRYEQYF.

This clonotype was picked up many times. The V gene is TRBV6-4, the J gene TRBJ1-2, with D tentatively TRBD1 (5 bases). The CDR3 extends over 14 amino acids. V was shortened by 2 bases and J by 2 bases, with 9 bases between the two germline ends. Germline CDR1 MRHNA, CDR2 SNTAGT. The CDR3: CASSDGTENYGYTF. CDR3 in DNA: TGTGCCAGCAGTGACGGGACTGAGAACTATGGCTACACCTTC.